The clone carrying this T cell receptor beta chain was seen just once. Its target is not known. This entry comes from a study of OX40 agonist ivuxolimab in advanced cancers. Study-wide findings and caveats: There was clonal expansion of CD4+ and CD8+ blood T cells by week 6 at 0.1 to 3.0 mg/kg. CD8+ T cells were the subset that, on average, had more expanded clones than CD4+.

Prior autoimmune disease or systemic immunosuppression barred patients. Profiling relied on immunoSEQ multiplex PCR, and the TCRdb table lists in-frame clones only, not all of them. The sample holds about 46,000 clones, roughly 91% seen once. CDR1 is SGDLS, CDR2 YYNGEE, per germline. V lost 2 bases, J lost 2 bases, and 10 bases lay in between. This CDR3 region has 15 residues. The material sequenced was CD4+ or CD8+ T cells sorted from blood, taken in a trial of the OX40 agonist ivuxolimab. The receptor was derived from an adult with an advanced solid tumor such as melanoma, head and neck, liver or kidney cancer. V gene TRBV9 combines with J gene TRBJ2-2; tentatively, D is TRBD1 (5 bases). The DNA of the CDR3 is TGTGCCAGCAGCGTCGGACACACTAACACCGGGGAGCTGTTTTTT. Translating gives CASSVGHTNTGELFF.